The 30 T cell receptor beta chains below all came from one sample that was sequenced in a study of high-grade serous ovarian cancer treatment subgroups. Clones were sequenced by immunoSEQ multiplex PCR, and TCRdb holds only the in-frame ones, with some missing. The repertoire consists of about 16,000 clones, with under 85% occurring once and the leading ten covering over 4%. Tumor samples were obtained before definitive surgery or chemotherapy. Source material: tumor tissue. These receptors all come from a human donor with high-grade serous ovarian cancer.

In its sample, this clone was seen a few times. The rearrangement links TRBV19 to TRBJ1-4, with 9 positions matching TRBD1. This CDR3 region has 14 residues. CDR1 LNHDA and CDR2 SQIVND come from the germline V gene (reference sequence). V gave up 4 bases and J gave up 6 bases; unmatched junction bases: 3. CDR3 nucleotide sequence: TGTGCCAGTAGTAACAGGGGGCGGGATGAAAAACTGTTTTTT. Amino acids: CASSNRGRDEKLFF. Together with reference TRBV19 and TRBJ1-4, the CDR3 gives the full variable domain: DGGITQSPKYLFRKEGQNVTLSCEQNLNHDAMYWYRQDPGQGLRLIYYSQIVNDFQKGDIAEGYSVSREKKESFPLTVTSAQKNPTAFYLCASSNRGRDEKLFFGSGTQLSVL.

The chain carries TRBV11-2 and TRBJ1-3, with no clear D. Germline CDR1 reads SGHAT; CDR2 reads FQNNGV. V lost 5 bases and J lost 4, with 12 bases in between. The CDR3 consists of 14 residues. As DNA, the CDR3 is TGTGCCAGCAGCCCACGGACTGGAGGAAACACCATATATTTT. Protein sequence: CASSPRTGGNTIYF. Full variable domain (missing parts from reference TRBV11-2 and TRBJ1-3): EAGVAQSPRYKIIEKRQSVAFWCNPISGHATLYWYQQILGQGPKLLIQFQNNGVVDDSQLPKDRFSAERLKGVDSTLKIQPAKLEDSAVYLCASSPRTGGNTIYFGEGSWLTVV.

CDR3: CASRRRPYTGTSGVTDTQYF. The DNA of the CDR3 is TGTGCCAGCAGAAGGAGGCCCTACACCGGGACTAGCGGGGTTACAGATACGCAGTATTTT. J is TRBJ2-3 and V is TRBV27; 13 bases map to TRBD2. The germline gives CDR1 MNHEY, CDR2 SMNVEV (reference sequence). The CDR3 length is 20 residues. V lost 6 bases, J lost 3 bases, and 18 bases stayed unmatched.

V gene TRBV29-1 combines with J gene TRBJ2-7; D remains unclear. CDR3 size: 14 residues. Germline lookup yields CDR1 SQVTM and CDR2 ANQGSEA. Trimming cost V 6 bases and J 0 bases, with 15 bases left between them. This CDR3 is CSVQDERNSYEQYF. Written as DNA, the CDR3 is TGCAGCGTCCAGGACGAACGAAACTCCTACGAGCAGTACTTC.

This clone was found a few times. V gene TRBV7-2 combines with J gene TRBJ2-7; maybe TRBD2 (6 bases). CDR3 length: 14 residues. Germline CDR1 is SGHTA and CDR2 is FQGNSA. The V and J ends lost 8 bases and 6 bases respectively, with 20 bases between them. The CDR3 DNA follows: TGTGCCAGCCGCCCAGTCGGGGGATCAAGCGAGCAGTACTTC. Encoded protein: CASRPVGGSSEQYF.

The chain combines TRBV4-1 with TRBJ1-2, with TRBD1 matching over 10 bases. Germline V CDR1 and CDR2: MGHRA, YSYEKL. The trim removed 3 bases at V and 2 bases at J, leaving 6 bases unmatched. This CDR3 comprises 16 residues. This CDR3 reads CASSQPRDRGNYGYTF. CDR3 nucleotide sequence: TGCGCCAGCAGCCAGCCCCGGGACAGGGGCAACTATGGCTACACCTTC.

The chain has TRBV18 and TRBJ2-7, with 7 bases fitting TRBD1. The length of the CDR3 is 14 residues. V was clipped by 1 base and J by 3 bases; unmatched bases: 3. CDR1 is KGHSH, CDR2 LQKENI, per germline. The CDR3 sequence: CASSPRQGVYEQYF. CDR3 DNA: TGTGCCAGCTCACCACGCCAGGGGGTCTACGAGCAGTACTTC.

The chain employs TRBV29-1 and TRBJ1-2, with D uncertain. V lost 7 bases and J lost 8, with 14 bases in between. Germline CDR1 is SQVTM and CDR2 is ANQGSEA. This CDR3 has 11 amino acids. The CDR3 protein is CSDTTIRGYTF. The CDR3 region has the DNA TGCAGCGACACTACAATCCGGGGCTACACCTTC.

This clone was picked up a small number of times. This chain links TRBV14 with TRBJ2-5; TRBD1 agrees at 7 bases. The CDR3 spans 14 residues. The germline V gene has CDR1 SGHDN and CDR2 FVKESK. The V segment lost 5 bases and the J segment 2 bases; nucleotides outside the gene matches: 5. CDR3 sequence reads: CASSRNRGQETQYF. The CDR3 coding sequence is TGTGCCAGCAGCAGAAACAGGGGACAAGAGACCCAGTACTTC.

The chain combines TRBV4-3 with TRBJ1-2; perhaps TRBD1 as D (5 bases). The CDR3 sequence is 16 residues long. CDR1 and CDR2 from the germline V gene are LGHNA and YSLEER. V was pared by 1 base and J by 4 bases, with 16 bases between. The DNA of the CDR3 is TGCGCCAGCAGCCAAGGAACCCGGGACCGACTCTATGGCTACACCTTC. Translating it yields CASSQGTRDRLYGYTF.

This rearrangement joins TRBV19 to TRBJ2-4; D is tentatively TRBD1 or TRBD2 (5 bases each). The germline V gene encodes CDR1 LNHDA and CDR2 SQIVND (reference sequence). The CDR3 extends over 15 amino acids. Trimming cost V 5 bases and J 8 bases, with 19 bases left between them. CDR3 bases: TGTGCCAGTAGTGGGTCTGCAGGGAGATTAGACATTCAGTACTTC. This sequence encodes CASSGSAGRLDIQYF.

The CDR3 region is CASSYNIPNYGYTF. As DNA, the CDR3 is TGTGCCAGCAGTTATAACATACCGAACTATGGCTACACCTTC. The J gene is TRBJ1-2, the V gene TRBV6-5; no definite D call. The germline gives CDR1 MNHEY, CDR2 SVGAGI. The CDR3 spans 14 residues. The ends were cut back, 3 bases at V and 2 bases at J, with 10 bases in the middle.

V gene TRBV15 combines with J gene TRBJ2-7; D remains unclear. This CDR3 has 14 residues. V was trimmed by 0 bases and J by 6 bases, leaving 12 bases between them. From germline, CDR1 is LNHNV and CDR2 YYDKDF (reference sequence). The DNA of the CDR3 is TGTGCCACCAGCAGAGATAACCGGGCGAGCGAGCAGTACTTC. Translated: CATSRDNRASEQYF.

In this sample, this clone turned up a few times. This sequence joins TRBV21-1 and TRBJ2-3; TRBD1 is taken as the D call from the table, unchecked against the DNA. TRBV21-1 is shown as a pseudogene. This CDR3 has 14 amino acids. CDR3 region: CASSPGQNANTQYF. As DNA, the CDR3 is TGTGCCAGCAGCCCGGGACAAAATGCAAATACGCAGTATTTT.

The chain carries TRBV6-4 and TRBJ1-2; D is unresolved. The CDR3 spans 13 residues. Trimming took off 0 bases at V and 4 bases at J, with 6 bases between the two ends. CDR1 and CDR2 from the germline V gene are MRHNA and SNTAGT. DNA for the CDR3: TGTGCCAGCAGTGACTCGGGGAGCTATGGCTACACCTTC. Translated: CASSDSGSYGYTF.

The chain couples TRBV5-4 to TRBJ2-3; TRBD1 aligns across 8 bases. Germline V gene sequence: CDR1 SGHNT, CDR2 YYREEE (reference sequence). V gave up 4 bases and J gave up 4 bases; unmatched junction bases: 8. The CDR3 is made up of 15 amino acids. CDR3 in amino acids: CASSLRQGFADTQYF. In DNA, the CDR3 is TGTGCCAGCAGCCTCCGACAGGGGTTCGCAGATACGCAGTATTTT.

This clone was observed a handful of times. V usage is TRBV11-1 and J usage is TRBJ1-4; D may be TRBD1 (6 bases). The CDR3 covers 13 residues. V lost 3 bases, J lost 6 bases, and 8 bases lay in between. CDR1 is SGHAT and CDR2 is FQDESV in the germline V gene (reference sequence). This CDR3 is CASSLDSYEKLFF. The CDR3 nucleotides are TGTGCCAGCAGCTTGGACAGCTATGAAAAACTGTTTTTT.

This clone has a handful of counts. The CDR3 here is CASSYSRGGNIQYF. The DNA for the CDR3 is TGTGCCAGCAGTTACTCGAGGGGGGGAAACATTCAGTACTTC. This chain links TRBV6-5 with TRBJ2-4; TRBD2 might be the D (7 bases). CDR1 is MNHEY, CDR2 SVGAGI, per germline. Trimming cost V 0 bases and J 6 bases, with 9 bases left between them. The CDR3 spans 14 residues.

Written as DNA, the CDR3 is TGTGCCAGCGCGGACGGCGCCTACGAGCAGTACTTC. Translated, it gives CASADGAYEQYF. The J gene is TRBJ2-7, the V gene TRBV6-5, with no clear D. This CDR3 has 12 residues. Trimming removed 8 bases from V and 2 bases from J, with 10 bases in between. Germline CDR1 is MNHEY and CDR2 is SVGAGI.

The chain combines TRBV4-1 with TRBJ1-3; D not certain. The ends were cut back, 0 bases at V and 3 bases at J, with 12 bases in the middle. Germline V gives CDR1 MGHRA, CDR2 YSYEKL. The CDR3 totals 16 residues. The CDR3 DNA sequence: TGCGCCAGCAGCCAAGATGGAGGCTTTCGTGGAAACACCATATATTTT. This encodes CASSQDGGFRGNTIYF.

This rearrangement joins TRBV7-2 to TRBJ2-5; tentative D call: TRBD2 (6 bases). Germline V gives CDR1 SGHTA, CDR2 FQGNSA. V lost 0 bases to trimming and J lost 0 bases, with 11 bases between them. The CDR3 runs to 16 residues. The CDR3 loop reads CASSLAGGTYQETQYF. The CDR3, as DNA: TGTGCCAGCAGCTTAGCGGGGGGAACGTACCAAGAGACCCAGTACTTC.

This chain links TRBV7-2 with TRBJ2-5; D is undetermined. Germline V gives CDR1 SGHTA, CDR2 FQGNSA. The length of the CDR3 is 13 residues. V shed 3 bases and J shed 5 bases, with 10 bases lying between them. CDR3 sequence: CASSFVSPETQYF. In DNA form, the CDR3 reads TGTGCCAGCAGCTTTGTGTCTCCCGAGACCCAGTACTTC.

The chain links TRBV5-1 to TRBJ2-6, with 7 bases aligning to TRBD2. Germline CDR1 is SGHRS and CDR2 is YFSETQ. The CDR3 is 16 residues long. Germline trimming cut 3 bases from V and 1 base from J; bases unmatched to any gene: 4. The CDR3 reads CASSSSGGSGANVLTF. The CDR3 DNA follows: TGCGCCAGCAGCTCTTCGGGAGGATCTGGGGCCAACGTCCTGACTTTC.

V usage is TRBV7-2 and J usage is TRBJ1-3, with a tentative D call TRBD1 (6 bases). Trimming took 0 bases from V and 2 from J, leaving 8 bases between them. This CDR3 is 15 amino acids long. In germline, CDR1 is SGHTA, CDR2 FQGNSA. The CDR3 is CASSLARGAGNTIYF. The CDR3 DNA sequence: TGTGCCAGCAGCTTAGCCAGGGGCGCTGGAAACACCATATATTTT.

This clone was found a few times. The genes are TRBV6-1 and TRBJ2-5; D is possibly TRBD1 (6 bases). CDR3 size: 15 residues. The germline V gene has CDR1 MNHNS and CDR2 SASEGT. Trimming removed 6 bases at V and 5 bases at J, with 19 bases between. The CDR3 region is CASSPLAGEMETQYF. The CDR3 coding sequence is TGTGCCAGCAGCCCCCTGGCAGGGGAAATGGAGACCCAGTACTTC.

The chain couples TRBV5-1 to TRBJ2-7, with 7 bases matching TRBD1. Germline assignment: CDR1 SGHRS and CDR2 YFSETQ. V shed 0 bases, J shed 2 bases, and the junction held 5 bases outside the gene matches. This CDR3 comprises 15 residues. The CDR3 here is CASSLASQGAYEQYF. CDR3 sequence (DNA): TGCGCCAGCAGCTTGGCCAGCCAGGGGGCCTACGAGCAGTACTTC. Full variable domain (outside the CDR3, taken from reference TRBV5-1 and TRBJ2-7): KAGVTQTPRYLIKTRGQQVTLSCSPISGHRSVSWYQQTPGQGLQFLFEYFSETQRNKGNFPGRFSGRQFSNSRSEMNVSTLELGDSALYLCASSLASQGAYEQYFGPGTRLTVT.

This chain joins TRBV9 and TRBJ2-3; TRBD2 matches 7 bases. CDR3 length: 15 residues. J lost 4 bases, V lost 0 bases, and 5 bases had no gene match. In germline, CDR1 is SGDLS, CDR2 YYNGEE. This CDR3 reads CASSVGAGRADTQYF. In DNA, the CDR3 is TGTGCCAGCAGCGTAGGGGCAGGGAGGGCAGATACGCAGTATTTT.

The CDR3 region is CAISDWGPGLAETQYF. The CDR3 DNA sequence: TGTGCCATCAGTGATTGGGGCCCCGGGCTCGCGGAGACCCAGTACTTC. The V gene is TRBV10-3, the J gene TRBJ2-5; TRBD1 might be the D (5 bases). Germline V gene data show CDR1 as ENHRY and CDR2 as SYGVKD. This CDR3 region has 16 residues. Trimming cost V 3 bases and J 5 bases, with 19 bases left between them.

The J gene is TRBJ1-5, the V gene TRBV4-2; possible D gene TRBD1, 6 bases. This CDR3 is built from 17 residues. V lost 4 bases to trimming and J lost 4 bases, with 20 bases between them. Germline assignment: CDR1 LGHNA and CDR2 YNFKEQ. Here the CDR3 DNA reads TGTGCCAGCAGCCCAGGGGTCCGGCAGGGCCAAAATCAGCCCCAGCATTTT. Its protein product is CASSPGVRQGQNQPQHF.

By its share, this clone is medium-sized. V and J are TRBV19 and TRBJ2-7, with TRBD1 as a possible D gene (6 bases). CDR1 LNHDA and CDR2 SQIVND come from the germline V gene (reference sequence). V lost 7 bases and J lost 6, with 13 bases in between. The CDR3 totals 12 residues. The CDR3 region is CASTGEGREQYF. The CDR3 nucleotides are TGTGCCAGTACAGGGGAAGGACGCGAGCAGTACTTC.